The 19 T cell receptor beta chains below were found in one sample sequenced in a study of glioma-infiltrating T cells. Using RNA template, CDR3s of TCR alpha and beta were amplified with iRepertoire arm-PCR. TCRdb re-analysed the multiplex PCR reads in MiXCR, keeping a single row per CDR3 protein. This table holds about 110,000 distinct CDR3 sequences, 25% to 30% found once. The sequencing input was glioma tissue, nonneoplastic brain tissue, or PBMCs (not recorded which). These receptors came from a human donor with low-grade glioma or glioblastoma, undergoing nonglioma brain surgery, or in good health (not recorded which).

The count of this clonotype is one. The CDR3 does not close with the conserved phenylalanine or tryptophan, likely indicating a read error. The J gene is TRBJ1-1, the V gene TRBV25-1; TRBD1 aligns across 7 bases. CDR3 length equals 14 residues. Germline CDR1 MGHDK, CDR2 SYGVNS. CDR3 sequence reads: CAGSSTGAYTEAFL. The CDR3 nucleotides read TGTGCCGGCAGTTCTACAGGGGCCTACACTGAAGCTTTCCTT.

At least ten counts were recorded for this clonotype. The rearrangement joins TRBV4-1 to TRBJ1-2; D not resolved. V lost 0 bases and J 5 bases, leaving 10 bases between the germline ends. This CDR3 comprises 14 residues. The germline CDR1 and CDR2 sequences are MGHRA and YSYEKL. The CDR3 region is CASSQDSDGYGYTF. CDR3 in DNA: TGCGCCAGCAGCCAAGATTCAGACGGATATGGCTACACCTTC.

For the CDR3, the DNA is TGTGCCAGCAGCCAGGAGGGGGGGATGAACACTGAAGCTTTCTTT. It is translated as CASSQEGGMNTEAFF. J is TRBJ1-1 and V is TRBV4-2; D might be TRBD1 (6 bases). Germline V gene lookup returns CDR1 LGHNA and CDR2 YNFKEQ. The germline V and J ends were trimmed by 3 bases and 0 bases, with 11 bases remaining between them. There are 15 residues in the CDR3.

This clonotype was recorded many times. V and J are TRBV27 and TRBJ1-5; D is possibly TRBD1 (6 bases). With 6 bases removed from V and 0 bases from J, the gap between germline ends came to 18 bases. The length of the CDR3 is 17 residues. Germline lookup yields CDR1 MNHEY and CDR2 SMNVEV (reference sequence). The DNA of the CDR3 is TGTGCCAGCAGGCCCCTCACAGGGACCCTTAGCAATCAGCCCCAGCATTTT. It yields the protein CASRPLTGTLSNQPQHF.

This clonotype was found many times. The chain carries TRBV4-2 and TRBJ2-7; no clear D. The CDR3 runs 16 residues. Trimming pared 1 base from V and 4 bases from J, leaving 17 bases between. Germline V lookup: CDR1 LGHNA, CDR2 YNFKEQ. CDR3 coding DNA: TGTGCCAGCAGCCAAGCCTTTAGAGAAAGGCCTTACGAGCAGTACTTC. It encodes CASSQAFRERPYEQYF.

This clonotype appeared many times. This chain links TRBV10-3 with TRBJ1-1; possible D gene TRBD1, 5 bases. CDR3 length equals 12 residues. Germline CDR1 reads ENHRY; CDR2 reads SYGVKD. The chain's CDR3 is CAAGRMNTEAFF. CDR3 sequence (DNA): TGTGCTGCGGGGCGGATGAACACTGAAGCTTTCTTT.

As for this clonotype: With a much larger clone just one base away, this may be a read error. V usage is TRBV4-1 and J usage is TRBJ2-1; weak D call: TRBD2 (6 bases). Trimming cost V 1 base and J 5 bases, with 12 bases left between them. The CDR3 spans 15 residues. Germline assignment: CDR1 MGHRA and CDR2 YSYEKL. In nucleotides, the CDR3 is TGCGCCAGCAGCCAAGGTCAGGACTACAACAATGAGCAGTTCTTC. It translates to CASSQGQDYNNEQFF.

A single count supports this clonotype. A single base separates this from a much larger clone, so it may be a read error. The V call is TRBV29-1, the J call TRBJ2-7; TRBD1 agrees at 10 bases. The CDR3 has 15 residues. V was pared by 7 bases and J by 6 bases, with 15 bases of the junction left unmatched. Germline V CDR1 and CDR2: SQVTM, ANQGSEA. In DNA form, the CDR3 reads TGCAGCGCCTCCCCGAGGACAGGGGGTTCCAGCGAGCAGTACTTC. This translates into CSASPRTGGSSEQYF.

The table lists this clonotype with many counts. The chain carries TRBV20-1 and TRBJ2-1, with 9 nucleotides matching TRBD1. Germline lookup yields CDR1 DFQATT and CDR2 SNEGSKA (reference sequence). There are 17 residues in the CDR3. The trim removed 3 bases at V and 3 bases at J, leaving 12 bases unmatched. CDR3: CSARTQTGTGFYNEQFF. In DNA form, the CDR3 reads TGCAGTGCTAGGACTCAAACCGGGACAGGGTTCTACAATGAGCAGTTCTTC.

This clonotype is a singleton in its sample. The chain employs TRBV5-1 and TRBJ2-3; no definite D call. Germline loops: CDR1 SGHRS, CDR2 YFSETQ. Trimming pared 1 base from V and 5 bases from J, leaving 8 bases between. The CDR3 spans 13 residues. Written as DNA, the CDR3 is TGCGCCAGCAGCTTGCAACTGGGAGATACGCAGTATTTT. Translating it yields CASSLQLGDTQYF.

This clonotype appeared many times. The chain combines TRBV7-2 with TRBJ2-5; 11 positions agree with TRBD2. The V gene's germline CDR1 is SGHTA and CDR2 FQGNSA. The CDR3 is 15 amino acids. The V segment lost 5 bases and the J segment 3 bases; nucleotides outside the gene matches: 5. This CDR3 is CASSTLAGAKETQYF. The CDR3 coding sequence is TGTGCCAGCAGCACACTAGCGGGGGCCAAAGAGACCCAGTACTTC.

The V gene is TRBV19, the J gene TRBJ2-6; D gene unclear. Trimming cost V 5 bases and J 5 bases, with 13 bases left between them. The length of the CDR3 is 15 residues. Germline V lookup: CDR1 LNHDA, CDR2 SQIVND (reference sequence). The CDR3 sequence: CASSPSLLRANVLTF. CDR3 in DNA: TGTGCCAGTAGTCCTTCATTGTTGAGGGCCAACGTCCTGACTTTC.

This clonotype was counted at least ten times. This chain's CDR3 is CATSRDPGARGANVLTF. The CDR3 coding sequence is TGTGCCACCAGCAGAGACCCCGGGGCCAGAGGGGCCAACGTCCTGACTTTC. This sequence joins TRBV15 and TRBJ2-6; perhaps D is TRBD1 or TRBD2 (5 bases each). This CDR3 contains 17 residues. Trimming pared 0 bases from V and 4 bases from J, leaving 13 bases between. CDR1 LNHNV and CDR2 YYDKDF come from the germline V gene (reference sequence).

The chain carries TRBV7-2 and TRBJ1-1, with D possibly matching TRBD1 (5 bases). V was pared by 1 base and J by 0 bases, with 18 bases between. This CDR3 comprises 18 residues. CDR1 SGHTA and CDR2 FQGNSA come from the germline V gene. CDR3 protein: CASSLVSGMGFMNTEAFF. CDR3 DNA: TGTGCCAGCAGCTTAGTGTCAGGGATGGGCTTTATGAACACTGAAGCTTTCTTT.

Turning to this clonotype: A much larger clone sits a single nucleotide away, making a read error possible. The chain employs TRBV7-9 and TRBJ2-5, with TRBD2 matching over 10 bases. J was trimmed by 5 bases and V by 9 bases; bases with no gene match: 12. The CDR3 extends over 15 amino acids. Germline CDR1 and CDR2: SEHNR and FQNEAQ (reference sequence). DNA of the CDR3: TGTGCCAGAAGCACGACTAGCGGGCCGGGGGAGACCCAGTACTTC. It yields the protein CARSTTSGPGETQYF.

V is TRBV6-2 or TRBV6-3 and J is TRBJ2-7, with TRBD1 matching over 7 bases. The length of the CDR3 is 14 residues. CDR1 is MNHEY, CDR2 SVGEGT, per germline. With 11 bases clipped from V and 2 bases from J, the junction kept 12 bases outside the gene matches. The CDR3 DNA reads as TGTGCCGGCGGCCTCTCCGGGACAGCCTACGAGCAGTACTTC. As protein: CAGGLSGTAYEQYF.

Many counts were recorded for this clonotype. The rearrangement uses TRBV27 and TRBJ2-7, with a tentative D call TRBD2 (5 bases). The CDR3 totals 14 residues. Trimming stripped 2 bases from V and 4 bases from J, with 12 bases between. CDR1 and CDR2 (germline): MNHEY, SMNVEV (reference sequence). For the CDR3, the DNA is TGTGCCAGCAGTTTAACCCCACCGGGGTACGAGCAGTACTTC. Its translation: CASSLTPPGYEQYF.

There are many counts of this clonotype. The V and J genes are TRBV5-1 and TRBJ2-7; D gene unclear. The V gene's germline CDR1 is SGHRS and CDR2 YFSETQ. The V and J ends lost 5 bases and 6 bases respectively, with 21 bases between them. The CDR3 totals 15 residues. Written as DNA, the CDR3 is TGCGCCAGCAGTTCCGGAACAGCTCGTGGCGTCGAGCAGTACTTC. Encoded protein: CASSSGTARGVEQYF.

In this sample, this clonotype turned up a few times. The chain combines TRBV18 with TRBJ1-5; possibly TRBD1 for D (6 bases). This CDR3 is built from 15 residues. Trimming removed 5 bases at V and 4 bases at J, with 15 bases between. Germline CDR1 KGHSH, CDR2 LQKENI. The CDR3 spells CASSAGTLGNQPQHF. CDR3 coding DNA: TGTGCCAGCTCAGCCGGGACACTCGGGAATCAGCCCCAGCATTTT.